This is a list of T cell receptor beta chains from one sample in a study of blood T cell repertoires in COVID-19. Assay used: immunoSEQ multiplex PCR; TCRdb lists only in-frame clones, some missing. The sample shows around 220,000 clones, 85% to 90% of them seen only once. The sample comprised peripheral blood. The receptors shown here come from a woman in her forties or fifties with acute or convalescent COVID-19. CDR3s include the opening cysteine and the closing phenylalanine or tryptophan. The listing skips clone size in some rows; elsewhere it reads once, few, many or a size class.

cdr3_length | j_call | clone_size | v_call | cdr3_aa
16 | TRBJ2-3 | NA | TRBV6-6 | CASSLGLAGLTDTQYF
13 | TRBJ1-5 | few | TRBV19 | CASSNGEDQPQHF
16 | TRBJ2-2 | NA | TRBV11-2 | CASSFQGLANTGELFF
17 | TRBJ2-3 | NA | TRBV4-2 | CASSQEYGGTSTDTQYF
12 | TRBJ2-7 | NA | TRBV29-1 | CSVGSGSYEQYF
15 | TRBJ1-1 | NA | TRBV5-1 | CASSLYGSQSGGAFF
16 | TRBJ2-2 | NA | TRBV5-6 | CASSSLAGGLTGELFF
15 | TRBJ2-7 | NA | TRBV9 | CASSETGTGTYEQYF
16 | TRBJ2-1 | NA | TRBV19 | CASSTTGGTRDNEQFF
13 | TRBJ1-2 | few | TRBV2 | CASSFDKFYGYTF
14 | TRBJ1-2 | few | TRBV15 | CATSSAQGPYGYTF
13 | TRBJ1-1 | NA | TRBV4-3 | CASSQDRGTEAFF
16 | TRBJ1-1 | NA | TRBV4-2 | CASSQGVLRGVTEAFF
15 | TRBJ2-1 | once | TRBV11-3 | CASSLQGATYNEQFF
19 | TRBJ2-7 | NA | TRBV5-4 | CASSRYHGTTTFSSYEQYF
18 | TRBJ2-3 | NA | TRBV6-2/TRBV6-3 | CASSYSVEAGYPTDTQYF
11 | TRBJ1-2 | NA | TRBV20-1 | CSATQGGGYTF
15 | TRBJ1-4 | NA | TRBV29-1 | CSVERLEQGNEKLFF
13 | TRBJ2-5 | NA | TRBV10-3 | CATAERSQETQYF
17 | TRBJ1-1 | NA | TRBV19 | CASTIRGQGAGSTEAFF
12 | TRBJ2-1 | few | TRBV29-1 | CSVVPRGNEQFF